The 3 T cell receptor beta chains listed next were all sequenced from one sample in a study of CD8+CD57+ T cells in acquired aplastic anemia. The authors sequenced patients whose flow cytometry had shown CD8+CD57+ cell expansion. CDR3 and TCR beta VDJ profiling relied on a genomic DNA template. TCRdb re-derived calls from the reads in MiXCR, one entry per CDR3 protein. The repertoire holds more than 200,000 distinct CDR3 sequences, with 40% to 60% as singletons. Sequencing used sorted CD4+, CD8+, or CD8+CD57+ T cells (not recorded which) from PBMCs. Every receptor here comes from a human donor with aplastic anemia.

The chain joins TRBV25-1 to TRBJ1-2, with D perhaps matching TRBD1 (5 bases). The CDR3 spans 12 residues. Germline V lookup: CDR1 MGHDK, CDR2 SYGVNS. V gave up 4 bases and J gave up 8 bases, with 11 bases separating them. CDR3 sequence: CASSGPGGGYTF. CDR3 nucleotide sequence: TGTGCCAGCAGTGGCCCCGGGGGGGGCTACACCTTC.

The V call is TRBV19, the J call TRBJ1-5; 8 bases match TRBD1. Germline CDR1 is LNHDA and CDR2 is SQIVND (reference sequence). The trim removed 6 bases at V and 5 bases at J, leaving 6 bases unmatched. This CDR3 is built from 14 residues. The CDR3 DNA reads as TGTGCCAGTAGCGACAGGGGACGGGATCAGCCCCAGCATTTT. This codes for CASSDRGRDQPQHF.

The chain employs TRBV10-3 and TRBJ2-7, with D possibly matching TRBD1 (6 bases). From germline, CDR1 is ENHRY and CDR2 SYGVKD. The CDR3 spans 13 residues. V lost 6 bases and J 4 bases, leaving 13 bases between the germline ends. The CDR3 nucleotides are TGTGCCATCAGCCGGGACAAAAGATACGAGCAGTACTTC. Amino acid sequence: CAISRDKRYEQYF.